This T cell receptor (beta chain) stems from a study of cytotoxic CD8 clonotypes in ibrutinib-treated CLL. Findings of the study overall: While tracking circulating CD8+ T-cell counts, baseline clonality exceeded that of age-matched healthy donors.

Data came from immunoSEQ multiplex PCR; TCRdb stores just in-frame clones and leaves some out. The data contain about 130,000 clones, roughly 80% of them seen just once; the ten biggest clones take up 3.3%. CDR1 is SGHAT and CDR2 is FQNNGV in the germline V gene. The V end lost 6 bases, the J end lost 0 bases, and 14 bases lay between the germline ends. This CDR3 has 15 amino acids. This clone has more than one count but fewer than ten. Its matching antigen is unknown. The sequence was obtained from a human donor with chronic lymphocytic leukemia. The chain recombines TRBV11-2 with TRBJ1-2; TRBD1 might be the D (5 bases). The sequenced sample was PBMCs, obtained after 24 months of ibrutinib treatment. The CDR3 here is CASSIRDSPNYGYTF. The DNA of the CDR3 is TGTGCCAGCAGTATAAGGGACTCACCTAACTATGGCTACACCTTC. Looking up the rest from reference TRBV11-2 and TRBJ1-2 gives the full variable domain: EAGVAQSPRYKIIEKRQSVAFWCNPISGHATLYWYQQILGQGPKLLIQFQNNGVVDDSQLPKDRFSAERLKGVDSTLKIQPAKLEDSAVYLCASSIRDSPNYGYTFGSGTRLTVV.